This is a list of T cell receptor beta chains from one sample in a study of OX40 agonist ivuxolimab in advanced cancers. The protocol was immunoSEQ multiplex PCR, while the TCRdb copy is restricted to in-frame clones and leaves out a portion. The table has more than 25,000 clones, roughly 80% seen once; the top ten hold approximately 25%. The sequencing used CD4+ or CD8+ T cells sorted from blood, collected in a trial of the OX40 agonist ivuxolimab. These receptors originate from an adult with an advanced solid tumor such as melanoma, head and neck, liver or kidney cancer. CDR3s include the opening cysteine and the closing phenylalanine or tryptophan. A D gene is named only where the DNA matches it firmly. Only part of the rows carry a size: once, few, many, or a class if the clone is expanded.

d_gene: TRBD1
abundance: NA
v_gene: TRBV11-3
j_gene: TRBJ2-2
CDR3aa: CASSLTGLVTGELFF
CDR3nt: TGTGCCAGCAGCTTGACAGGGTTGGTCACCGGGGAGCTGTTTTTT

d_gene: TRBD1
abundance: NA
v_gene: TRBV11-2
j_gene: TRBJ1-5
CDR3aa: CASSFGQGANQPQHF
CDR3nt: TGTGCCAGCAGCTTCGGACAGGGGGCCAATCAGCCCCAGCATTTT

d_gene: NA
abundance: NA
v_gene: TRBV27
j_gene: TRBJ1-1
CDR3aa: CASSLGWGNTEAFF
CDR3nt: TGTGCCAGCAGCCTTGGATGGGGTAACACTGAAGCTTTCTTT

d_gene: TRBD2
abundance: NA
v_gene: TRBV6-5
j_gene: TRBJ2-1
CDR3aa: CASSLSGRAYNEQFF
CDR3nt: TGTGCCAGCAGCCTTAGCGGGAGGGCCTACAATGAGCAGTTCTTC

d_gene: NA
abundance: few
v_gene: TRBV11-2
j_gene: TRBJ1-2
CDR3aa: CATRSEGESARNGYTF
CDR3nt: TGTGCCACCCGCTCGGAGGGGGAGTCAGCTAGAAATGGCTACACCTTC

d_gene: TRBD1
abundance: NA
v_gene: TRBV11-3
j_gene: TRBJ2-2
CDR3aa: CASSRDRGLTGELFF
CDR3nt: TGTGCCAGCAGCCGCGACAGGGGGCTCACCGGGGAGCTGTTTTTT

d_gene: NA
abundance: NA
v_gene: TRBV5-4
j_gene: TRBJ2-1
CDR3aa: CASSLRGGSSTEQFF
CDR3nt: TGTGCCAGCAGCTTGAGGGGGGGGTCCTCCACGGAGCAGTTCTTC

d_gene: NA
abundance: NA
v_gene: TRBV4-3
j_gene: TRBJ2-2
CDR3aa: CASSQDTYTGELFF
CDR3nt: TGCGCCAGCAGCCAAGATACATACACCGGGGAGCTGTTTTTT

d_gene: NA
abundance: NA
v_gene: TRBV9
j_gene: TRBJ1-2
CDR3aa: CASSGDGPDGYTF
CDR3nt: TGTGCCAGCAGCGGGGATGGTCCCGACGGCTACACCTTC

d_gene: NA
abundance: NA
v_gene: TRBV28
j_gene: TRBJ2-1
CDR3aa: CASSTRDPGGEQFF
CDR3nt: TGTGCCAGCAGCACCCGAGACCCGGGCGGTGAGCAGTTCTTC

d_gene: NA
abundance: NA
v_gene: TRBV28
j_gene: TRBJ1-6
CDR3aa: CASSSRGSYNSPLHF
CDR3nt: TGTGCCAGCAGTTCTAGAGGGAGCTATAATTCACCCCTCCACTTT

d_gene: NA
abundance: once
v_gene: TRBV21-1
j_gene: TRBJ2-5
CDR3aa: CASSKDPGTGETQYF
CDR3nt: TGTGCCAGCAGCAAAGACCCTGGAACCGGGGAGACCCAGTACTTC

d_gene: NA
abundance: few
v_gene: TRBV27
j_gene: TRBJ1-1
CDR3aa: CASSIYENTEAFF
CDR3nt: TGTGCCAGCAGTATTTACGAGAACACTGAAGCTTTCTTT

d_gene: TRBD2
abundance: NA
v_gene: TRBV4-3
j_gene: TRBJ2-7
CDR3aa: CASSHSSGRAYEQYF
CDR3nt: TGCGCCAGCAGCCATAGTAGCGGGAGGGCCTACGAGCAGTACTTC

d_gene: NA
abundance: NA
v_gene: TRBV5-1
j_gene: TRBJ1-2
CDR3aa: CASSLRGEFSTNYGYTF
CDR3nt: TGCGCCAGCAGCTTGAGAGGGGAGTTCTCGACTAACTATGGCTACACCTTC

d_gene: TRBD2
abundance: NA
v_gene: TRBV6-5
j_gene: TRBJ2-3
CDR3aa: CASSPRTSNTQYF
CDR3nt: TGTGCCAGCAGCCCCCGGACTAGCAATACGCAGTATTTT

d_gene: NA
abundance: NA
v_gene: TRBV11-3
j_gene: TRBJ2-3
CDR3aa: CASSIGKGTTDTQYF
CDR3nt: TGTGCCAGCAGCATAGGAAAAGGGACCACAGATACGCAGTATTTT

d_gene: TRBD2
abundance: NA
v_gene: TRBV7-2
j_gene: TRBJ2-7
CDR3aa: CASSFSGTPSEQYF
CDR3nt: TGTGCCAGCAGCTTTAGCGGGACCCCCTCCGAGCAGTACTTC

d_gene: NA
abundance: NA
v_gene: TRBV27
j_gene: TRBJ2-3
CDR3aa: CASSFLGGVTDTQYF
CDR3nt: TGTGCCAGCAGTTTCCTCGGAGGCGTCACAGATACGCAGTATTTT

d_gene: NA
abundance: NA
v_gene: TRBV5-1
j_gene: TRBJ1-1
CDR3aa: CASSLARGADTEAFF
CDR3nt: TGCGCCAGCAGCTTGGCTAGGGGGGCGGACACTGAAGCTTTCTTT

d_gene: TRBD2
abundance: NA
v_gene: TRBV6-5
j_gene: TRBJ2-3
CDR3aa: CASRPTSGVVYTQYF
CDR3nt: TGTGCCAGCAGACCTACTAGCGGGGTCGTGTATACGCAGTATTTT

d_gene: TRBD1
abundance: NA
v_gene: TRBV9
j_gene: TRBJ2-7
CDR3aa: CASSVVRDRGTYEQYF
CDR3nt: TGTGCCAGCAGCGTAGTACGTGACAGGGGGACCTACGAGCAGTACTTC

d_gene: TRBD1
abundance: NA
v_gene: TRBV18
j_gene: TRBJ1-5
CDR3aa: CASSPFRTGQIYSNQPQHF
CDR3nt: TGTGCCAGCTCACCGTTCCGGACAGGGCAAATATATAGCAATCAGCCCCAGCATTTT

d_gene: NA
abundance: NA
v_gene: TRBV7-2
j_gene: TRBJ2-7
CDR3aa: CASSQRLSYEQYF
CDR3nt: TGTGCCAGCAGCCAAAGGCTTTCCTACGAGCAGTACTTC

d_gene: NA
abundance: NA
v_gene: TRBV2
j_gene: TRBJ1-1
CDR3aa: CASSGVEAFF
CDR3nt: TGTGCCAGCAGTGGTGTTGAAGCTTTCTTT

d_gene: NA
abundance: few
v_gene: TRBV19
j_gene: TRBJ1-1
CDR3aa: CASSTNPGAGAEAFF
CDR3nt: TGTGCCAGTAGTACGAACCCAGGGGCTGGGGCTGAAGCTTTCTTT

d_gene: NA
abundance: NA
v_gene: TRBV7-9
j_gene: TRBJ2-7
CDR3aa: CASTLTGTPSYEQYF
CDR3nt: TGTGCCAGCACCCTTACCGGGACACCGTCCTACGAGCAGTACTTC

d_gene: NA
abundance: NA
v_gene: TRBV6-5
j_gene: TRBJ2-2
CDR3aa: CASDNANTGELFF
CDR3nt: TGTGCCAGCGATAACGCGAACACCGGGGAGCTGTTTTTT

d_gene: NA
abundance: few
v_gene: TRBV9
j_gene: TRBJ2-5
CDR3aa: CASSETGAVSETQYF
CDR3nt: TGTGCCAGCAGCGAGACGGGAGCAGTATCAGAGACCCAGTACTTC

d_gene: NA
abundance: NA
v_gene: TRBV1
j_gene: TRBJ1-5
CDR3aa: CTSSQGRGGNQPQHF
CDR3nt: TGCACCAGCAGCCAAGGACGGGGTGGCAATCAGCCCCAGCATTTT

d_gene: TRBD2
abundance: once
v_gene: TRBV4-3
j_gene: TRBJ2-7
CDR3aa: CASSQDRGAGKYEQYF
CDR3nt: TGCGCCAGCAGCCAAGATCGGGGAGCGGGAAAGTACGAGCAGTACTTC

d_gene: TRBD2
abundance: NA
v_gene: TRBV13
j_gene: TRBJ2-1
CDR3aa: CASSPAGLAGVNEQFF
CDR3nt: TGTGCCAGCAGCCCTGCCGGACTAGCGGGGGTTAATGAGCAGTTCTTC

d_gene: NA
abundance: NA
v_gene: TRBV5-6
j_gene: TRBJ1-6
CDR3aa: CASSLTAGPLHF
CDR3nt: TGTGCCAGCAGCTTAACAGCAGGGCCCCTCCACTTT

d_gene: NA
abundance: NA
v_gene: TRBV2
j_gene: TRBJ2-1
CDR3aa: CASSRTFESSYNEQFF
CDR3nt: TGTGCCAGCAGTCGGACATTCGAAAGCTCCTACAATGAGCAGTTCTTC

d_gene: TRBD1
abundance: NA
v_gene: TRBV11-3
j_gene: TRBJ1-1
CDR3aa: CASSSGAGTGNTEAFF
CDR3nt: TGTGCCAGCAGCTCGGGAGCCGGGACAGGGAACACTGAAGCTTTCTTT

d_gene: NA
abundance: NA
v_gene: TRBV5-8
j_gene: TRBJ1-5
CDR3aa: CASSLGEFYSNQPQHF
CDR3nt: TGTGCCAGCAGCTTGGGGGAGTTTTATAGCAATCAGCCCCAGCATTTT

d_gene: TRBD1
abundance: NA
v_gene: TRBV7-9
j_gene: TRBJ1-2
CDR3aa: CASSPDRVRYTF
CDR3nt: TGTGCCAGCAGCCCAGACAGGGTGCGGTACACCTTC

d_gene: NA
abundance: NA
v_gene: TRBV4-1
j_gene: TRBJ1-4
CDR3aa: CASSQVAEAILEKLFF
CDR3nt: TGCGCCAGCAGCCAAGTAGCCGAGGCGATTCTAGAAAAACTGTTTTTT

d_gene: NA
abundance: NA
v_gene: TRBV4-3
j_gene: TRBJ1-3
CDR3aa: CASSQDLAGAGNTIYF
CDR3nt: TGCGCCAGCAGCCAAGATCTCGCAGGGGCTGGAAACACCATATATTTT

d_gene: NA
abundance: NA
v_gene: TRBV6-6
j_gene: TRBJ1-1
CDR3aa: CASSYSGWENTEAFF
CDR3nt: TGTGCCAGCAGTTACTCGGGGTGGGAGAACACTGAAGCTTTCTTT

d_gene: NA
abundance: NA
v_gene: TRBV5-6
j_gene: TRBJ2-7
CDR3aa: CASSFVTDYEQYF
CDR3nt: TGTGCCAGCAGCTTCGTGACGGACTACGAGCAGTACTTC

d_gene: TRBD1
abundance: NA
v_gene: TRBV9
j_gene: TRBJ2-7
CDR3aa: CASSSGQGISYEQYF
CDR3nt: TGTGCCAGCAGCAGCGGACAGGGGATCTCCTACGAGCAGTACTTC

d_gene: NA
abundance: NA
v_gene: TRBV6-5
j_gene: TRBJ2-2
CDR3aa: CASSYSIGTGELFF
CDR3nt: TGTGCCAGCAGTTACTCGATAGGGACCGGGGAGCTGTTCTTT

d_gene: TRBD1
abundance: NA
v_gene: TRBV13
j_gene: TRBJ1-6
CDR3aa: CASSSSDRPNSPLHF
CDR3nt: TGTGCCAGCAGCTCATCGGACAGGCCGAATTCACCCCTCCACTTT

d_gene: NA
abundance: NA
v_gene: TRBV6-1
j_gene: TRBJ1-1
CDR3aa: CATFMNTEAFF
CDR3nt: TGTGCCACTTTTATGAACACTGAAGCTTTCTTT

d_gene: TRBD2
abundance: NA
v_gene: TRBV27
j_gene: TRBJ2-7
CDR3aa: CASSLGGRVYEQYF
CDR3nt: TGTGCCAGCAGTTTAGGTGGGAGGGTATACGAGCAGTACTTC

d_gene: NA
abundance: NA
v_gene: TRBV9
j_gene: TRBJ2-7
CDR3aa: CASSAHGGEQYF
CDR3nt: TGTGCCAGCAGCGCCCACGGGGGCGAGCAGTACTTC

d_gene: NA
abundance: once
v_gene: TRBV27
j_gene: TRBJ2-7
CDR3aa: CASSSPMGAASYEQYF
CDR3nt: TGTGCCAGCAGTTCGCCCATGGGGGCTGCTTCCTACGAGCAGTACTTC

d_gene: NA
abundance: NA
v_gene: TRBV4-1
j_gene: TRBJ2-1
CDR3aa: CASSPPVYVNEQFF
CDR3nt: TGCGCCAGCAGCCCACCCGTTTACGTGAATGAGCAGTTCTTC

d_gene: NA
abundance: NA
v_gene: TRBV15
j_gene: TRBJ2-1
CDR3aa: CATSRDQGSYNEQFF
CDR3nt: TGTGCCACCAGCAGAGATCAGGGGTCCTACAATGAGCAGTTCTTC

d_gene: NA
abundance: NA
v_gene: TRBV5-6
j_gene: TRBJ2-1
CDR3aa: CASSLGGRVYNEQFF
CDR3nt: TGTGCCAGCAGCTTGGGGGGCAGGGTCTACAATGAGCAGTTCTTC

d_gene: NA
abundance: NA
v_gene: TRBV7-2
j_gene: TRBJ2-1
CDR3aa: CASSPQGGDYNEQFF
CDR3nt: TGTGCCAGCAGCCCCCAGGGGGGGGACTACAATGAGCAGTTCTTC

d_gene: NA
abundance: NA
v_gene: TRBV15
j_gene: TRBJ1-2
CDR3aa: CATGGYGGSYGYTF
CDR3nt: TGTGCCACCGGAGGCTATGGGGGGTCTTATGGCTACACCTTC

d_gene: NA
abundance: NA
v_gene: TRBV5-6
j_gene: TRBJ1-1
CDR3aa: CASSRAPSEAFF
CDR3nt: TGTGCCAGCAGCAGAGCTCCTTCCGAAGCTTTCTTT